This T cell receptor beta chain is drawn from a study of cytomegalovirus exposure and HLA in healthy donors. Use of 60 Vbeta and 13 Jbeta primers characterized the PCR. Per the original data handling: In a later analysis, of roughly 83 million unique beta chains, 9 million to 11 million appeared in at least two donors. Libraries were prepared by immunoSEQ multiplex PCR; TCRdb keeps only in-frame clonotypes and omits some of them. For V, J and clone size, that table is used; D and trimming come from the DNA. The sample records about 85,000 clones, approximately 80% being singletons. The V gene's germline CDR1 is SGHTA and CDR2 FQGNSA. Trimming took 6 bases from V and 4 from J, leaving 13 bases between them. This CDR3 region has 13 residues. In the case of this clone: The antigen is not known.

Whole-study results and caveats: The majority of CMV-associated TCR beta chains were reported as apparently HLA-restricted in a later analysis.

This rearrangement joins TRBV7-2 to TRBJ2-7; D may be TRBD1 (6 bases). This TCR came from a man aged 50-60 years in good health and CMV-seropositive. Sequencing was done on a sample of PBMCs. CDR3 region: CASSTGQRYEQYF. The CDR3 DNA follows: TGTGCCAGCAGTACCGGACAGAGATACGAGCAGTACTTC.